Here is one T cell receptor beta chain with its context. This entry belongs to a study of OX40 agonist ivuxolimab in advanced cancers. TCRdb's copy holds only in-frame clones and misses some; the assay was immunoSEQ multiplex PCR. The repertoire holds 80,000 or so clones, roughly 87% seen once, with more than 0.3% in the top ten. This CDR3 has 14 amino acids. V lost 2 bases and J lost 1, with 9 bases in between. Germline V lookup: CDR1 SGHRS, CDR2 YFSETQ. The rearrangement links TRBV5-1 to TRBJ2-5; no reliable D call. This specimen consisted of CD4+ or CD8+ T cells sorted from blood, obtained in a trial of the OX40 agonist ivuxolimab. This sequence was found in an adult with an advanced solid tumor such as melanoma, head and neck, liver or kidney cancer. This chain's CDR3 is CASSFFRAQETQYF. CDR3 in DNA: TGCGCCAGCAGCTTCTTCCGGGCCCAAGAGACCCAGTACTTC.